The 30 T cell receptor beta chains reported below all come from one sample, sequenced in a study of untreated major depressive disorder. The repertoire was sequenced with immunoSEQ multiplex PCR; TCRdb's copy has only in-frame clones and lacks some. The table lists 20,000 to 25,000 clones, 87% of them singletons. Sequenced: CD4+ T cells from PBMCs. These receptors came from a woman in her thirties in good health.

The rearrangement uses TRBV28 and TRBJ1-1, with D uncertain. The CDR3 contains 14 residues. Germline V gene sequence: CDR1 MDHEN, CDR2 SYDVKM. Trimming pared 4 bases from V and 1 base from J, leaving 10 bases between. The CDR3 region is CASSYLRENTEAFF. DNA of the CDR3: TGTGCCAGCAGTTACCTCAGAGAGAACACTGAAGCTTTCTTT.

This rearrangement joins TRBV4-3 to TRBJ2-1; tentatively, D is TRBD1 (6 bases). Trimming left V 0 bases short and J 8 bases short, with 8 bases between. The CDR3 covers 13 residues. CDR1 is LGHNA and CDR2 is YSLEER in the germline V gene. CDR3 in DNA: TGCGCCAGCAGCCAAGAACAGGGCGATGAGCAGTTCTTC. Translated: CASSQEQGDEQFF.

The V call is TRBV2, the J call TRBJ1-6; D is possibly TRBD1 (6 bases). CDR1 is SNHLY and CDR2 is FYNNEI in the germline V gene. This CDR3 spans 17 amino acids. V was pared by 8 bases and J by 6 bases, with 23 bases between. The CDR3 coding sequence is TGTGCCAGCTCCCCCAGGTGGGGGCAGGGATCTAATTCACCCCTCCACTTT. It encodes CASSPRWGQGSNSPLHF. The full variable domain, its missing parts supplied by reference TRBV2 and TRBJ1-6, is EPEVTQTPSHQVTQMGQEVILRCVPISNHLYFYWYRQILGQKVEFLVSFYNNEISEKSEIFDDQFSVERPDGSNFTLKIRSTKLEDSAMYFCASSPRWGQGSNSPLHFGNGTRLTVT.

The V gene is TRBV19, the J gene TRBJ2-2; the D is unclear. This CDR3 is 15 amino acids long. Germline CDR1 LNHDA, CDR2 SQIVND (reference sequence). The V end lost 9 bases, the J end lost 3 bases, and 17 bases lay between the germline ends. CDR3 DNA sequence: TGTGCCAGAGCGATAAGACATAAGCACACCGGGGAGCTGTTTTTT. Its translation: CARAIRHKHTGELFF.

This clone is a singleton in its sample. V gene TRBV7-2 combines with J gene TRBJ1-5; TRBD1 matches 7 bases. This CDR3 has 15 amino acids. CDR1 and CDR2 from the germline V gene are SGHTA and FQGNSA. Trimming removed 6 bases from V and 4 bases from J; junction bases left unmatched: 9. The CDR3 region is CASSPWATGNQPQHF. As DNA, the CDR3 is TGTGCCAGCAGTCCTTGGGCGACAGGGAATCAGCCCCAGCATTTT.

This clone was detected only once. V usage is TRBV28 and J usage is TRBJ2-5; no definite D call. V dropped 5 bases and J dropped 2 bases, with 9 bases sitting between them. The CDR3 spans 13 residues. Germline CDR1 reads MDHEN; CDR2 reads SYDVKM. The CDR3 protein is CASSIPSQETQYF. CDR3 DNA sequence: TGTGCCAGCAGTATCCCTTCTCAAGAGACCCAGTACTTC.

The J gene is TRBJ2-7, the V gene TRBV7-2; TRBD2 agrees at 13 bases. V gave up 5 bases and J gave up 0 bases; unmatched junction bases: 10. The germline CDR1 and CDR2 sequences are SGHTA and FQGNSA. This CDR3 is 18 amino acids long. The CDR3 DNA reads TGTGCCAGCAGCCGCCCGACTAGCGGGGGGACGAGCTCCTACGAGCAGTACTTC. Its translation: CASSRPTSGGTSSYEQYF.

J is TRBJ1-5 and V is TRBV11-2; D not certain. The CDR3 spans 14 residues. In germline, CDR1 is SGHAT, CDR2 FQNNGV. With 2 bases removed from V and 4 bases from J, the gap between germline ends came to 9 bases. CDR3 residues: CASSLSQANQPQHF. In nucleotides, the CDR3 is TGTGCCAGCAGCTTAAGTCAGGCTAATCAGCCCCAGCATTTT. Using reference TRBV11-2 and TRBJ1-5 for the parts outside the CDR3, the full variable domain is EAGVAQSPRYKIIEKRQSVAFWCNPISGHATLYWYQQILGQGPKLLIQFQNNGVVDDSQLPKDRFSAERLKGVDSTLKIQPAKLEDSAVYLCASSLSQANQPQHFGDGTRLSIL.

The rearrangement joins TRBV6-5 to TRBJ1-1; 7 bases are a match to TRBD1. This CDR3 has 14 amino acids. The V gene end was trimmed by 5 bases and the J gene end by 4 bases; junction bases not matched to a gene: 7. CDR1 and CDR2 from the germline V gene are MNHEY and SVGAGI. The CDR3 nucleotides are TGTGCCAGCAGTCTGCGACAGGGTGGCACTGAAGCTTTCTTT. This codes for CASSLRQGGTEAFF.

The chain employs TRBV10-3 and TRBJ1-1; maybe TRBD1 (6 bases). The CDR3 is 14 amino acids. Germline V gene sequence: CDR1 ENHRY, CDR2 SYGVKD. V gave up 0 bases and J gave up 8 bases, with 13 bases separating them. The chain's CDR3 is CAISESTGRGEAFF. The DNA for the CDR3 is TGTGCCATCAGTGAGTCGACGGGCAGGGGAGAAGCTTTCTTT.

The chain uses TRBV12-5 and TRBJ1-5; unclear D gene. Germline-derived CDR1 and CDR2 are LGHNT and FRNRAP. V lost 3 bases, J lost 0 bases, and 3 bases lay in between. The CDR3 contains 13 residues. In DNA form, the CDR3 reads TGTGCTAGTGGTTTTGATAGCAATCAGCCCCAGCATTTT. Translating gives CASGFDSNQPQHF.

This chain joins TRBV27 and TRBJ1-1; D may be TRBD1 (6 bases). The germline V gene has CDR1 MNHEY and CDR2 SMNVEV (reference sequence). The length of the CDR3 is 14 residues. V was trimmed by 1 base and J by 4 bases, leaving 10 bases between them. CDR3 residues: CASSLYRVSTEAFF. For the CDR3, the DNA is TGTGCCAGCAGTTTATACAGGGTAAGCACTGAAGCTTTCTTT.

This sequence joins TRBV10-1 and TRBJ2-7, with 9 bases identical to TRBD1. Germline assignment: CDR1 WNHNN and CDR2 SYGVQD (reference sequence). The CDR3 totals 14 residues. The ends lost 4 bases at V and 2 bases at J; junction bases unmatched: 3. CDR3 nucleotides: TGCGCCAGCAGTGGGACAGGGGATCCCTACGAGCAGTACTTC. It specifies CASSGTGDPYEQYF.

This sequence joins TRBV5-1 and TRBJ1-4; D gene ambiguous. Germline lookup yields CDR1 SGHRS and CDR2 YFSETQ. V was cut by 5 bases and J by 8 bases, with 16 bases left in between. There are 14 residues in the CDR3. CDR3 DNA: TGCGCCAGCAGTCCCGGGCCCCCTGAGGAAAAACTGTTTTTT. Protein: CASSPGPPEEKLFF.

CDR3 protein: CASSLTGGTYEQYF. DNA of the CDR3: TGTGCCAGCAGTCTCACAGGGGGAACCTACGAGCAGTACTTC. The chain uses TRBV28 and TRBJ2-7, with 8 bases aligning to TRBD1. CDR3 size: 14 residues. The V gene's germline CDR1 is MDHEN and CDR2 SYDVKM. J was trimmed by 2 bases and V by 5 bases; bases with no gene match: 5.

The chain links TRBV9 to TRBJ1-2; 7 bases fit TRBD1. After removal of 4 bases from V and 2 bases from J, the junction contained 8 bases not matched to a gene. Germline CDR1 and CDR2: SGDLS and YYNGEE. The CDR3 runs to 15 residues. CDR3 nucleotides: TGTGCCAGCAGCCCTCGGACAGGCCCCAACTATGGCTACACCTTC. This sequence encodes CASSPRTGPNYGYTF.

This chain uses TRBV7-2 with TRBJ1-2; the D is unclear. Looked up from germline, CDR1 is SGHTA and CDR2 is FQGNSA. Trimming shortened V by 0 bases and J by 8 bases, and 13 bases separated the two germline ends. The CDR3 totals 14 residues. Here the CDR3 reads CASSLAPDGGGYTF. The CDR3 DNA is TGTGCCAGCAGCTTAGCCCCGGACGGCGGGGGCTACACCTTC.

The rearrangement joins TRBV19 to TRBJ2-2; 7 bases fit TRBD2. The junction had 6 bases not matched to a gene; V was cut back by 7 bases and J by 1 base. Germline V gives CDR1 LNHDA, CDR2 SQIVND (reference sequence). This CDR3 is 15 amino acids long. The CDR3 spells CASTRGEGNTGELFF. CDR3 DNA sequence: TGTGCCAGTACCCGGGGGGAGGGGAACACCGGGGAGCTGTTTTTT.

The chain joins TRBV7-2 to TRBJ1-2; a possible D gene is TRBD1 (5 bases). This CDR3 contains 13 residues. Trimming stripped 1 base from V and 5 bases from J, with 8 bases between. The germline V gene encodes CDR1 SGHTA and CDR2 FQGNSA. The chain's CDR3 is CASSLGGRYGYTF. Written as DNA, the CDR3 is TGTGCCAGCAGCTTAGGGGGGAGGTATGGCTACACCTTC.

The rearrangement links TRBV10-3 to TRBJ2-5; the match to TRBD2 covers 9 bases. The CDR3 totals 13 residues. Germline loops: CDR1 ENHRY, CDR2 SYGVKD. With V trimmed by 9 bases and J by 2 bases, 4 bases remained unmatched. The CDR3 reads CAISGGTQETQYF. In nucleotides, the CDR3 is TGTGCCATTAGCGGGGGCACTCAAGAGACCCAGTACTTC.

The J gene is TRBJ2-7, the V gene TRBV7-2; TRBD1 matches 9 bases. CDR1 is SGHTA, CDR2 FQGNSA, per germline. The CDR3 totals 14 residues. After removal of 8 bases from V and 1 base from J, the junction contained 6 bases not matched to a gene. The CDR3, as DNA: TGTGCCAGCGGATTACAGGGGGCTTCCTACGAGCAGTACTTC. It is translated as CASGLQGASYEQYF.

V and J are TRBV30 and TRBJ1-5; D is undetermined. Trimming shortened V by 0 bases and J by 1 base, and 4 bases separated the two germline ends. CDR1 and CDR2 (germline): GTSNPN, SVGIG (reference sequence). The CDR3 runs to 13 residues. CDR3: CAWSVLSNQPQHF. Written as DNA, the CDR3 is TGTGCCTGGAGTGTACTCAGCAATCAGCCCCAGCATTTT.

This clone has only one observation. This chain uses TRBV2 with TRBJ1-6; D may be TRBD1 (5 bases). The V gene lost 6 bases and the J gene lost 4 bases, with 7 bases spanning the gap. The CDR3 has 13 amino acids. Germline assignment: CDR1 SNHLY and CDR2 FYNNEI. As DNA, the CDR3 is TGTGCCAGCAGGACAGATTATAATTCACCCCTCCACTTT. Its protein product is CASRTDYNSPLHF.

V usage is TRBV18 and J usage is TRBJ1-1; the match to TRBD1 covers 11 bases. The CDR3 consists of 15 residues. Germline CDR1 and CDR2: KGHSH and LQKENI. The V gene end was trimmed by 8 bases and the J gene end by 2 bases; junction bases not matched to a gene: 7. The chain's CDR3 is CASAVGTGGNTEAFF. The CDR3 DNA reads TGTGCCAGCGCAGTCGGGACAGGGGGAAACACTGAAGCTTTCTTT.

The chain recombines TRBV2 with TRBJ2-1, with 10 bases matching TRBD1. The V and J ends lost 7 bases and 4 bases, in that order; junction bases with no gene match: 10. This CDR3 is 16 amino acids long. CDR1 and CDR2 from the germline V gene are SNHLY and FYNNEI. The DNA for the CDR3 is TGTGCCAGCAATCCCCTTAGACAGGGGGCATACAATGAGCAGTTCTTC. Residues: CASNPLRQGAYNEQFF.

The rearrangement joins TRBV5-6 to TRBJ1-6; the D is unclear. Trimming shortened V by 0 bases and J by 3 bases, and 7 bases separated the two germline ends. This CDR3 spans 15 amino acids. Germline V gene lookup returns CDR1 SGHDT and CDR2 YYEEEE. CDR3 amino acids: CASSLVQNYNSPLHF. CDR3 DNA sequence: TGTGCCAGCAGCTTGGTACAAAACTATAATTCACCCCTCCACTTT.

This sequence joins TRBV29-1 and TRBJ1-2; 8 bases are a match to TRBD1. Unmatched junction bases numbered 7, after V lost 6 bases and J lost 7 bases. This CDR3 is 12 amino acids long. Germline-derived CDR1 and CDR2 are SQVTM and ANQGSEA. The CDR3 protein is CSVQQGGIGYTF. The CDR3 DNA follows: TGCAGCGTGCAACAGGGGGGTATTGGCTACACCTTC.

The chain uses TRBV29-1 and TRBJ1-2, with D maybe TRBD1 (5 bases). V was pared by 1 base and J by 4 bases, with 7 bases between. The germline V gene encodes CDR1 SQVTM and CDR2 ANQGSEA. The CDR3 is made up of 12 amino acids. The CDR3 is CSVEGGVYGYTF. For the CDR3, the DNA is TGCAGCGTTGAAGGGGGGGTCTATGGCTACACCTTC.

V usage is TRBV14 and J usage is TRBJ1-2; no firm D call. V was clipped by 2 bases and J by 8 bases, with 15 bases between them. This CDR3 is built from 14 residues. Germline CDR1 reads SGHDN; CDR2 reads FVKESK. The CDR3 DNA reads TGTGCCAGCAGCCAAAGAGGCAGCAGACTGGGCTACACCTTC. This gives the protein CASSQRGSRLGYTF.

The V and J genes are TRBV7-2 and TRBJ2-5; D is possibly TRBD1 (6 bases). Per the germline V gene, CDR1 is SGHTA and CDR2 is FQGNSA. This CDR3 is built from 17 residues. The germline V and J ends were trimmed by 5 bases and 4 bases, with 23 bases remaining between them. The CDR3 loop reads CASSPQAQGSGLETQYF. The CDR3 DNA follows: TGTGCCAGCAGCCCCCAGGCCCAGGGGAGTGGATTAGAGACCCAGTACTTC.